This is a list of T cell receptor beta chains from one sample in a study of cytomegalovirus exposure and HLA in healthy donors. The repertoire was sequenced with immunoSEQ multiplex PCR; TCRdb's copy has only in-frame clones and lacks some. The sample has under 250,000 clones; roughly 87% are singletons. The sequenced material came from PBMCs. These receptors were taken from a man aged 18 to 30 in good health and CMV-seropositive. CDR3s include the opening cysteine and the closing phenylalanine or tryptophan. D genes are given only for firm matches. A clone size is listed for some rows: how often the clone was seen (once, few, many), or a class if it is expanded.

V gene: TRBV2
clone size: .
D gene: .
J gene: TRBJ2-7
CDR3 DNA: TGTGCCAGCAGTGAACGCGTCTACGAGCAGTACTTC
CDR3 protein: CASSERVYEQYF

V gene: TRBV7-9
clone size: .
D gene: .
J gene: TRBJ2-7
CDR3 DNA: TGTGCCAGCAGCCCCCCCGGGGCCTACGAGCAGTACTTC
CDR3 protein: CASSPPGAYEQYF

V gene: TRBV19
clone size: .
D gene: .
J gene: TRBJ1-1
CDR3 DNA: TGTGCCAGTAGTATCAAACGAAAAAATAAATTAGTAACCACTGAAGCTTTCTTT
CDR3 protein: CASSIKRKNKLVTTEAFF

V gene: TRBV11-3
clone size: .
D gene: .
J gene: TRBJ2-7
CDR3 DNA: TGTGCCAGCAGCTTATTTGCGGGGTACGAGCAGTACTTC
CDR3 protein: CASSLFAGYEQYF

V gene: TRBV4-1
clone size: .
D gene: TRBD2
J gene: TRBJ2-1
CDR3 DNA: TGCGCCAGCAGCCAAGGGCTAGCGGAGGACAATGAGCAGTTCTTC
CDR3 protein: CASSQGLAEDNEQFF

V gene: TRBV7-3
clone size: .
D gene: .
J gene: TRBJ2-3
CDR3 DNA: TGTGCCAGCAGCTTAGACGGTGGGCCTACAGATACGCAGTATTTT
CDR3 protein: CASSLDGGPTDTQYF

V gene: TRBV5-1
clone size: once
D gene: .
J gene: TRBJ1-5
CDR3 DNA: TGCGCCAGCAGCTTCTTCGGGGAACAGCCCCAGCATTTT
CDR3 protein: CASSFFGEQPQHF

V gene: TRBV13
clone size: .
D gene: TRBD1
J gene: TRBJ1-1
CDR3 DNA: TGTGCCAGCAGCCCCGGGACAGGGCTGAACACTGAAGCTTTCTTT
CDR3 protein: CASSPGTGLNTEAFF

V gene: TRBV18
clone size: .
D gene: TRBD2
J gene: TRBJ2-7
CDR3 DNA: TGTGCCAGCTCACCTCCCCTTAGCGGGAGCTACGAGCAGTACTTC
CDR3 protein: CASSPPLSGSYEQYF

V gene: TRBV6-1
clone size: .
D gene: .
J gene: TRBJ1-4
CDR3 DNA: TGTGCCAGCACCCCAGGGAGAAATAATGAAAAACTGTTTTTT
CDR3 protein: CASTPGRNNEKLFF

V gene: TRBV6-1
clone size: .
D gene: .
J gene: TRBJ2-7
CDR3 DNA: TGTGCCAGCAGTACCCAGGGGAGGGGATTGCGTTACTTC
CDR3 protein: CASSTQGRGLRYF

V gene: TRBV19
clone size: .
D gene: .
J gene: TRBJ1-1
CDR3 DNA: TGTGCCAGTAGTATTGGCATTACTGAAGCTTTCTTT
CDR3 protein: CASSIGITEAFF

V gene: TRBV27
clone size: .
D gene: TRBD1
J gene: TRBJ2-7
CDR3 DNA: TGTGCCAGCAGTTCCCCGACAGGGGGCGTTAGGCGCGAGCAGTACTTC
CDR3 protein: CASSSPTGGVRREQYF

V gene: TRBV19
clone size: .
D gene: .
J gene: TRBJ1-5
CDR3 DNA: TGTGCCAGTAGTCAAAGGACTAGCAATCAGCCCCAGCATTTT
CDR3 protein: CASSQRTSNQPQHF

V gene: TRBV18
clone size: .
D gene: .
J gene: TRBJ2-3
CDR3 DNA: TGTGCCAGCTCACCTGACCGTTCCACAGATACGCAGTATTTT
CDR3 protein: CASSPDRSTDTQYF

V gene: TRBV18
clone size: .
D gene: TRBD2
J gene: TRBJ2-3
CDR3 DNA: TGTGCCAGCTCACCAACGAGACTAGCGGGGGCTGGGACAGATACGCAGTATTTT
CDR3 protein: CASSPTRLAGAGTDTQYF

V gene: TRBV7-9
clone size: .
D gene: TRBD2
J gene: TRBJ2-7
CDR3 DNA: TGTGCCAGCAGCCCCGCAGGGCTAGCGGGAGGAAACGAGCAGTACTTC
CDR3 protein: CASSPAGLAGGNEQYF

V gene: TRBV10-3
clone size: .
D gene: .
J gene: TRBJ1-5
CDR3 DNA: TGTGCCATCAGGGATGTAATAAATCAGCCCCAGCATTTT
CDR3 protein: CAIRDVINQPQHF

V gene: TRBV6-1
clone size: few
D gene: TRBD1
J gene: TRBJ2-7
CDR3 DNA: TGTGCCAGCATTCTCCAGGGGACAGGGCCCTACGAGCAGTACTTC
CDR3 protein: CASILQGTGPYEQYF

V gene: TRBV7-9
clone size: .
D gene: .
J gene: TRBJ2-5
CDR3 DNA: TGTGCCAGCAGCTTAGGGTATAGGGAGACCCAGTACTTC
CDR3 protein: CASSLGYRETQYF

V gene: TRBV7-8
clone size: .
D gene: .
J gene: TRBJ2-5
CDR3 DNA: TGTGCCAGCAGCTCTACCGGCCTGATAGGGGAGACCCAGTACTTC
CDR3 protein: CASSSTGLIGETQYF

V gene: TRBV4-3
clone size: .
D gene: .
J gene: TRBJ2-1
CDR3 DNA: TGCGCCAGCAGCCAAGATCGTTTCGCCACTACCAATTACCACGAGCAGTTCTTC
CDR3 protein: CASSQDRFATTNYHEQFF

V gene: TRBV11-2
clone size: .
D gene: .
J gene: TRBJ2-2
CDR3 DNA: TGTGCCAGCAGCTTAATAAGCGGAGCGGGGGAGCTGTTTTTT
CDR3 protein: CASSLISGAGELFF

V gene: TRBV28
clone size: .
D gene: .
J gene: TRBJ2-7
CDR3 DNA: TGTGCCAGCATCGCCCCCGACAGAGGGTCCGAGCAGTACTTC
CDR3 protein: CASIAPDRGSEQYF

V gene: TRBV5-4
clone size: .
D gene: TRBD2
J gene: TRBJ2-7
CDR3 DNA: TGTGCCAGCAGCTTGGTACTAGCGGGAGCTGGGGACGAGCAGTACTTC
CDR3 protein: CASSLVLAGAGDEQYF

V gene: TRBV7-9
clone size: .
D gene: .
J gene: TRBJ1-2
CDR3 DNA: TGTGCCAGCAGCTTAGTGGGCACCAATGGCTACACCTTC
CDR3 protein: CASSLVGTNGYTF

V gene: TRBV4-2
clone size: .
D gene: .
J gene: TRBJ2-5
CDR3 DNA: TGTGCCAGCAGCCAAGATCTGACGGAAGAGACCCAGTACTTC
CDR3 protein: CASSQDLTEETQYF

V gene: TRBV25-1
clone size: .
D gene: TRBD1
J gene: TRBJ2-3
CDR3 DNA: TGTGCCACTCAGGGGGACAGGGGTGCAACAGATACGCAGTATTTT
CDR3 protein: CATQGDRGATDTQYF

V gene: TRBV10-3
clone size: .
D gene: .
J gene: TRBJ2-1
CDR3 DNA: TGTGCCATCAGTGAGTCAGAGGGACTTTACAATGAGCAGTTCTTC
CDR3 protein: CAISESEGLYNEQFF

V gene: TRBV5-1
clone size: .
D gene: .
J gene: TRBJ1-4
CDR3 DNA: TGCGCCAGCAGCTTGGAGAGGCAGGCTGGGGAAAAACTGTTTTTT
CDR3 protein: CASSLERQAGEKLFF

V gene: TRBV6-1
clone size: .
D gene: .
J gene: TRBJ1-1
CDR3 DNA: TGTGCCAGCAAACGACTGAACACTGAAGCTTTCTTT
CDR3 protein: CASKRLNTEAFF

V gene: TRBV6-6
clone size: .
D gene: TRBD1
J gene: TRBJ1-2
CDR3 DNA: TGTGCCAGCAGTTACTCCTGGGACAGGGTCCATGGCTACACCTTC
CDR3 protein: CASSYSWDRVHGYTF

V gene: TRBV9
clone size: .
D gene: TRBD1
J gene: TRBJ1-3
CDR3 DNA: TGTGCCAGCAGCGTGGGGTCAGGGGGCTATGGAAACACCATATATTTT
CDR3 protein: CASSVGSGGYGNTIYF